The T cell receptor (beta chain) described here comes from a study of identical twins. A universal primer site came from template switching; cDNA carried unique molecular identifiers. TCRdb called the 5' RACE reads again in MiXCR, with one record for every CDR3 protein. This table has under 900,000 distinct CDR3 sequences, 9% to 15% appearing once. This clonotype was seen at least ten times. Its antigen is unidentified. Trimming removed 5 bases at V and 5 bases at J, with 12 bases between. CDR1 SEHNR and CDR2 FQNEAQ come from the germline V gene (reference sequence). This CDR3 region has 14 residues. The study's findings and limits: Researchers reported weaker excess twin sharing in beta out-of-frame sequences. Invariant T cells like MAIT and iNKT could partly confound the zero-insertion analyses.

Another study also made use of these data, one on yellow fever vaccine responses in identical twins.

The receptor comes from a woman under 30 in good health. The rearrangement links TRBV7-9 to TRBJ1-4, with a possible D match to TRBD1 (6 bases). Sequenced: PBMCs. The CDR3: CASSLGTLNEKLFF. CDR3 nucleotide sequence: TGTGCCAGCAGCCTCGGGACACTAAATGAAAAACTGTTTTTT.